Described below is a single TCR beta chain sequence and its context. RNA amounts of roughly 0.45 to 1 ug underwent reverse transcription with random hexamers. Amplification of TCR beta CDR3 was carried out by immunoSEQ multiplex PCR, which covered 54 Vbeta and 13 Jbeta segments. TCRdb reprocessed the immunoSEQ multiplex PCR reads with MiXCR, giving one entry per CDR3 protein. The sample lists 130,000 or so distinct CDR3 sequences, around 94% occurring once. Germline loops: CDR1 LNHDA, CDR2 SQIVND (reference sequence). CDR3 size: 16 residues. Unmatched junction bases numbered 10, after V lost 3 bases and J lost 4 bases. The data belong to a study of CD8 T cells in Susac syndrome. CD8+ and CD4+ T cells from blood underwent TCR beta sequencing, which was carried out in a high-throughput format. The control group consisted of healthy donors matched for age and sex.

The TCR was taken from a human donor in good health. What was sequenced was CD4+ T cells from PBMCs. The chain recombines TRBV19 with TRBJ2-5; TRBD1 matches at 8 bases. The CDR3 sequence: CASSITGGLRTETQYF. In DNA, the CDR3 is TGTGCCAGTAGTATCACAGGGGGTCTGCGTACAGAGACCCAGTACTTC.